A single TCR beta chain is shown here with its context. These data are taken from a study of tumour-infiltrating T cells in Burkitt lymphoma. Background on the study: Survival, overall and progression-free, tracked with productive clonality.

Method: immunoSEQ multiplex PCR; TCRdb's copy keeps in-frame clones and lacks some. This table holds 1,500 to 2,000 clones, around 13% found once. Germline loops: CDR1 LNHDA, CDR2 SQIVND (reference sequence). The CDR3 is 16 amino acids. V lost 5 bases, J lost 3 bases, and 20 bases lay in between. The rearrangement links TRBV19 to TRBJ2-7; D is undetermined. The clonotype originates from a human donor with Burkitt lymphoma. Sequenced sample: tumor tissue. As DNA, the CDR3 is TGTGCCAGTAGTTTACAGTTCAGGAGCCTTCTCTACGAGCAGTACTTC. Protein sequence: CASSLQFRSLLYEQYF.